The 7 T cell receptor beta chains below were found in one sample sequenced in a study of blood T cell repertoires in COVID-19. Here immunoSEQ multiplex PCR was the method, and the copy in TCRdb shows in-frame clones only, minus some. This table has roughly 120,000 clones, 88% appearing once. Source material: peripheral blood. Receptors originate from a woman aged 50 to 60 with active or convalescent COVID-19.

This CDR3 reads CATSRDLATGSIQYF. The CDR3 DNA is TGTGCCACCAGCAGAGATCTGGCGACAGGCAGCATTCAGTACTTC. J is TRBJ2-4 and V is TRBV15; D may be TRBD1 (6 bases). The CDR3 length is 15 residues. Germline CDR1 LNHNV, CDR2 YYDKDF (reference sequence). V dropped 0 bases and J dropped 9 bases, with 15 bases sitting between them.

The V gene is TRBV6-1, the J gene TRBJ1-1; TRBD1 is a possible D gene (5 bases). There are 16 residues in the CDR3. Per the germline V gene, CDR1 is MNHNS and CDR2 is SASEGT. V gave up 2 bases and J gave up 0 bases, with 13 bases separating them. CDR3 in amino acids: CASSEFGWGVNTEAFF. CDR3 nucleotide sequence: TGTGCCAGCAGTGAATTCGGTTGGGGGGTGAACACTGAAGCTTTCTTT.

The V and J genes are TRBV6-5 and TRBJ2-1; perhaps TRBD1 as D (5 bases). The V end was cut by 6 bases, the J end by 2 bases, with 11 bases between. This CDR3 is built from 14 residues. Germline assignment: CDR1 MNHEY and CDR2 SVGAGI. The CDR3 sequence is CASRRQITYNEQFF. As DNA, the CDR3 is TGTGCCAGCAGAAGACAGATCACCTACAATGAGCAGTTCTTC.

The chain combines TRBV30 with TRBJ2-7, with 13 bases lining up with TRBD2. Trimming at V came to 3 bases and at J to 7 bases, leaving 9 bases not matched to a gene. Germline CDR1 GTSNPN, CDR2 SVGIG (reference sequence). This CDR3 is built from 15 residues. The CDR3 loop is CAWSRGLAGVGEQYF. The CDR3 DNA is TGTGCCTGGAGCCGAGGACTAGCGGGAGTAGGAGAGCAGTACTTC.

V and J are TRBV4-3 and TRBJ2-3; TRBD2 matches at 7 bases. The CDR3 is 15 amino acids. The V segment lost 1 base and the J segment 6 bases; nucleotides outside the gene matches: 7. Germline CDR1 LGHNA, CDR2 YSLEER. This CDR3 reads CASSQGGGTADTQYF. CDR3 sequence (DNA): TGCGCCAGCAGCCAAGGGGGGGGAACCGCGGATACGCAGTATTTT.

The J gene is TRBJ1-2, the V gene TRBV28, with D possibly being TRBD1 (5 bases). Per the germline V gene, CDR1 is MDHEN and CDR2 is SYDVKM. V was cut by 8 bases and J by 8 bases, with 15 bases left in between. The CDR3 covers 12 residues. CDR3 DNA sequence: TGTGCCAGCGGGGCGGCTCGGCAGGGCTACACCTTC. It codes for CASGAARQGYTF.

The V call is TRBV2, the J call TRBJ2-1, with 13 bases fitting TRBD2. The germline V gene has CDR1 SNHLY and CDR2 FYNNEI. Trimming took 6 bases from V and 9 from J; bases not matched to a gene: 5. This CDR3 comprises 14 residues. The CDR3 sequence: CASSPGLAGFEQFF. The CDR3 DNA is TGTGCCAGCAGCCCGGGACTAGCGGGATTTGAGCAGTTCTTC.